The source of this TCR beta chain is a study of blood T cell repertoires in COVID-19 (dated by TCRdb to the early 2020s). Background on the whole study: The collaborator samples originated in the United States, Italy and Spain and spanned the acute and convalescent phases of COVID-19. The prospective study material was composed of cDNA or gDNA derived from T cells, B-cell-depleted T cells, or PBMCs. The dataset comprised deeply sampled blood TCRbeta repertoires from subjects exposed to, actively infected with, or recovered from COVID-19. A freely available public database, intended as a resource for researchers studying the immune response to SARS-CoV-2, is where the repertoires were released. Samples came from the ongoing ImmuneRACE study (first 160 participants) plus 1,254 subjects from 6 global collaborators. Nearly every sample came with metadata listing a de-identified subject ID, COVID-19 status, age in years and sex. HLA class I and class II types, where available, came from metadata supplied by the sample provider rather than from assay-based typing. The paper's findings and limits, for the study overall: The quantity of clinical and demographic metadata differed by source and by participant and was supplied without curation.

A word on this clone: There is no known antigen for this receptor. No base-level quality is on record; no much larger clone is a single base apart.

TCRbeta CDR3 regions were amplified from genomic DNA using the immunoSEQ Assay, a bias-controlled multiplex PCR. The authors' pipeline ran thus. Nucleated cell counts per sample were estimated from amplification of reference gene primers within the assay. To quantify the absolute abundance of each unique TCRbeta CDR3 rearrangement, sequence reads were collapsed and filtered. For each sample, productive Simpson clonality was calculated as the square root of Simpson's diversity index over productive rearrangements. TCRdb mirrors the immuneACCESS table, restricted to in-frame sequences. Some clones are absent from its copies; in checked studies, under half trace to an unresolved V gene, and the reason for the others is unknown. D and trimming come from the DNA, and the V and J calls and clone size come from that table. The sample table lists hundreds of thousands of clones, about nine tenths of them with a count of one. Of the sample, 1.4% is held by the ten largest clones.

The CDR3 covers 14 residues, taking in both the cysteine and the phenylalanine. Solely the CDR3 DNA is kept, with 42 bases framed from the first base. V loses 0 bases of germline sequence and J loses 1 base, and the interval between the two ends is 7 bases. Sequences SGHRS (CDR1) and YFSETQ (CDR2) are obtained from the germline V gene. The collaborating institutions used their own protocols to collect whole blood in K2EDTA tubes. Collaborator samples were shipped for TCRbeta analysis as frozen whole blood, isolated PBMCs, or DNA extracted from either sample type. The chain uses TRBV5-1 and TRBJ1-2, with the identity of the D gene unclear. Input material: peripheral blood. The sequence came from a woman aged 25 to 39 with active or convalescent COVID-19. The sequenced DNA: TGCGCCAGCAGCTTGGTTTCCAATAACTATGGCTACACCTTC. It specifies CASSLVSNNYGYTF.